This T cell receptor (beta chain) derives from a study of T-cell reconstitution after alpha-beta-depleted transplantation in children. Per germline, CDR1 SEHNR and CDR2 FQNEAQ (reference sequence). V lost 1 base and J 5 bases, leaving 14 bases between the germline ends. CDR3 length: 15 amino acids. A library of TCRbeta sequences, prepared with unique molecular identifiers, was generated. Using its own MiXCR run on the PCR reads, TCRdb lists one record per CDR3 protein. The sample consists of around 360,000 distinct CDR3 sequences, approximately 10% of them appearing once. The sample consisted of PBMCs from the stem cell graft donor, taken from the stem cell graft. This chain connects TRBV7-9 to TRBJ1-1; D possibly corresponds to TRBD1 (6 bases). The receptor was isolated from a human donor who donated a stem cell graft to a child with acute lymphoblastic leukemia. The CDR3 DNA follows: TGTGCCAGCAGCTTAGTTCTAGGCAGGGGAACTGAAGCTTTCTTT. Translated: CASSLVLGRGTEAFF.